The clone carrying this T cell receptor (beta chain) was seen more than once but under ten times. CDR3 length: 17 residues. V gave up 4 bases and J gave up 2 bases; unmatched junction bases: 7. The germline CDR1 and CDR2 sequences are SGHDT and YYEEEE. The PCR ran on 60 Vbeta and 13 Jbeta primers. Assay: immunoSEQ multiplex PCR; the TCRdb copy retains only in-frame clones and omits some. The sample includes some 270,000 clones, over 90% seen only once; the top ten take less than 2%. The data are from a study of cytomegalovirus exposure and HLA in healthy donors. This chain joins TRBV5-6 and TRBJ2-2; 11 nucleotides agree with TRBD2. Sequencing used PBMCs. The sequence was collected from a girl aged 2-15 years in good health and CMV-seronegative. The CDR3 is CASSLRGLAANTGELFF. Written as DNA, the CDR3 is TGTGCCAGCAGCCTCCGGGGACTAGCGGCAAACACCGGGGAGCTGTTTTTT.